A single sample is the source of the 2 T cell receptor beta chains below, sequenced in a study of blood T cell repertoires in COVID-19. Sequenced by immunoSEQ multiplex PCR; TCRdb stores in-frame clones only, minus some. The data hold around 25,000 clones, with approximately 83% observed a single time. The sequenced sample consisted of peripheral blood. The receptors here all came from a man between 65 and 79 years old with active COVID-19.

The V call is TRBV4-1, the J call TRBJ2-3, with 8 bases fitting TRBD2. J was trimmed by 2 bases and V by 0 bases; bases with no gene match: 7. Germline loops: CDR1 MGHRA, CDR2 YSYEKL. CDR3 size: 17 residues. Here the CDR3 reads CASSQEGPGGNTDTQYF. In nucleotides, the CDR3 is TGCGCCAGCAGCCAAGAGGGGCCGGGGGGGAACACAGATACGCAGTATTTT.

The chain couples TRBV5-1 to TRBJ1-1, with D perhaps TRBD1 (5 bases). V lost 7 bases and J 1 base, leaving 14 bases between the germline ends. Germline CDR1 and CDR2: SGHRS and YFSETQ. There are 14 residues in the CDR3. CDR3 nucleotide sequence: TGCGCCAGCCGCATCGGGGGACGGAACACTGAAGCTTTCTTT. Its translation is CASRIGGRNTEAFF.